These 25 T cell receptor beta chains originate from one sample sequenced in a study of human T cells and chemical hapten exposure. Time point given: patch test 3, about 24 weeks after DPC sensitization. The treatment is: therapeutic diphenylcyclopropenone sensitization with weekly scalp DPC. In TCRdb, the RACE reads were re-called with MiXCR into one record per CDR3 protein. The sample lists about 89,000 distinct CDR3 sequences, 10% to 15% occurring once. Sequencing was performed on whole blood, taken in connection with sensitization to the hapten diphenylcyclopropenone (DPC). The receptor set was obtained from a woman in her forties or fifties with alopecia areata. Some clones in this sample may be carry-over from other donors' samples.

This clonotype was seen a handful of times. V usage is TRBV12-3 or TRBV12-4 and J usage is TRBJ2-5; D is ambiguous. CDR3 length: 13 residues. V dropped 3 bases and J dropped 5 bases, with 10 bases sitting between them. The DNA of the CDR3 is TGTGCCAGCAGTTTCGTAAAGCCTGAGACCCAGTACTTC. Translated: CASSFVKPETQYF.

In its sample, this clonotype was seen many times. This rearrangement joins TRBV9 to TRBJ2-7; D remains unclear. V lost 1 base and J lost 0, with 8 bases in between. The germline V gene encodes CDR1 SGDLS and CDR2 YYNGEE. The CDR3 has 14 amino acids. For the CDR3, the DNA is TGTGCCAGCAGCGTAAAACAGAGCTCCTACGAGCAGTACTTC. As protein: CASSVKQSSYEQYF.

The J gene is TRBJ1-1, the V gene TRBV15; 9 nucleotides agree with TRBD1. V trimming: 2 bases; J trimming: 3 bases; junction bases outside the gene matches: 7. The CDR3 is made up of 16 amino acids. Germline V gene lookup returns CDR1 LNHNV and CDR2 YYDKDF (reference sequence). The CDR3 sequence: CATSRFRQGVDTEAFF. CDR3 nucleotide sequence: TGTGCCACCAGCAGATTCCGACAGGGGGTGGACACTGAAGCTTTCTTT.

The rearrangement links TRBV7-9 to TRBJ2-1; possible D gene TRBD1, 5 bases. The V gene lost 5 bases and the J gene lost 9 bases, with 14 bases spanning the gap. This CDR3 is 13 amino acids long. The germline V gene has CDR1 SEHNR and CDR2 FQNEAQ (reference sequence). The CDR3 here is CASSPRQNREQFF. The CDR3 DNA follows: TGTGCCAGCAGCCCGAGACAGAATCGTGAGCAGTTCTTC.

This chain links TRBV20-1 with TRBJ2-2; D not certain. In germline, CDR1 is DFQATT, CDR2 SNEGSKA (reference sequence). Trimming shortened V by 5 bases and J by 6 bases, and 7 bases separated the two germline ends. The length of the CDR3 is 11 residues. CDR3 sequence: CSARRAGELFF. The CDR3 region has the DNA TGCAGTGCTCGGAGAGCCGGGGAGCTGTTTTTT.

This clonotype was observed many times. The chain has TRBV11-3 and TRBJ2-2; 9 nucleotides line up with TRBD2. The CDR3 length is 16 residues. Germline V gene sequence: CDR1 SGHNT, CDR2 YENEEA. Germline trimming cut 4 bases from V and 0 bases from J; bases unmatched to any gene: 3. CDR3 loop: CASSYGLASNTGELFF. As DNA, the CDR3 is TGTGCCAGCAGCTACGGACTAGCGTCGAACACCGGGGAGCTGTTTTTT.

This clonotype has a count of ten or more. The chain uses TRBV12-3 or TRBV12-4 and TRBJ2-2; 7 positions match TRBD2. CDR3 size: 13 residues. Trimming cost V 6 bases and J 10 bases; bases outside gene matches: 8. The CDR3 DNA is TGTGCCAGCAGGCCCACTAGCGCTTCGGAGCTGTTTTTT. Translated, it gives CASRPTSASELFF.

The table lists this clonotype with a few counts. This chain connects TRBV2 to TRBJ2-1; TRBD2 matches at 9 bases. There are 16 residues in the CDR3. The germline V gene encodes CDR1 SNHLY and CDR2 FYNNEI. V lost 8 bases to trimming and J lost 4 bases; unmatched junction nucleotides: 12. Here the CDR3 reads CASETSGPSFYNEQFF. The CDR3, as DNA: TGTGCCAGCGAAACTAGCGGGCCTTCCTTTTACAATGAGCAGTTCTTC.

The V gene is TRBV2, the J gene TRBJ2-5, with 9 nucleotides matching TRBD2. Germline trimming cut 5 bases from V and 1 base from J; bases unmatched to any gene: 5. Germline values: CDR1 SNHLY, CDR2 FYNNEI. CDR3 length equals 15 residues. The CDR3 protein is CASSPRLAVQETQYF. As DNA, the CDR3 is TGTGCCAGCAGTCCCCGACTAGCGGTCCAAGAGACCCAGTACTTC. The full variable domain, rest sourced from reference TRBV2 and TRBJ2-5, is EPEVTQTPSHQVTQMGQEVILRCVPISNHLYFYWYRQILGQKVEFLVSFYNNEISEKSEIFDDQFSVERPDGSNFTLKIRSTKLEDSAMYFCASSPRLAVQETQYFGPGTRLLVL.

This clonotype was counted a few times. V usage is TRBV20-1 and J usage is TRBJ1-1; no clear D. This CDR3 region has 14 residues. V lost 0 bases, J lost 0 bases, and 8 bases lay in between. The germline V gene has CDR1 DFQATT and CDR2 SNEGSKA (reference sequence). The CDR3 spells CSARDMAVNTEAFF. In nucleotides, the CDR3 is TGCAGTGCTAGAGATATGGCGGTGAACACTGAAGCTTTCTTT.

The V and J genes are TRBV7-2 and TRBJ2-3; 13 nucleotides align to TRBD2. V lost 1 base and J lost 0; bases outside the gene matches: 7. CDR1 and CDR2 from the germline V gene are SGHTA and FQGNSA. This CDR3 has 19 amino acids. The CDR3 is CASSLVRLAGGGSTDTQYF. For the CDR3, the DNA is TGTGCCAGCAGCTTAGTTCGACTAGCGGGAGGTGGAAGCACAGATACGCAGTATTTT.

V is TRBV5-4 and J is TRBJ2-1; D is unresolved. V was clipped by 2 bases and J by 5 bases, with 14 bases between them. The germline V gene has CDR1 SGHNT and CDR2 YYREEE (reference sequence). The length of the CDR3 is 15 residues. CDR3 sequence reads: CASSFVDPANNEQFF. In nucleotides, the CDR3 is TGTGCCAGCAGCTTCGTGGACCCAGCCAACAATGAGCAGTTCTTC.

This chain connects TRBV11-2 to TRBJ2-5; 11 bases line up with TRBD2. The CDR3 length is 16 residues. V shed 2 bases and J 2 bases; nucleotides not matched to a gene: 4. Germline values: CDR1 SGHAT, CDR2 FQNNGV. The CDR3 reads CASSLTSGSQQETQYF. The CDR3 DNA reads as TGTGCCAGCAGCTTAACTAGCGGGAGCCAACAAGAGACCCAGTACTTC.

This clonotype was picked up a small number of times. The chain couples TRBV5-1 to TRBJ1-2; TRBD1 agrees at 7 bases. This CDR3 contains 15 residues. Germline V gene sequence: CDR1 SGHRS, CDR2 YFSETQ. V was clipped by 0 bases and J by 4 bases; unmatched bases: 6. In DNA form, the CDR3 reads TGCGCCAGCAGCTTGGATACGGGACAGTTCTATGGCTACACCTTC. The encoded protein is CASSLDTGQFYGYTF.

This clonotype was seen only a few times. The V and J genes are TRBV5-4 and TRBJ2-7; 8 positions agree with TRBD1. Per the germline V gene, CDR1 is SGHNT and CDR2 is YYREEE (reference sequence). CDR3 size: 14 residues. V trimming: 2 bases; J trimming: 3 bases; junction bases outside the gene matches: 4. The CDR3 nucleotides are TGTGCCAGCAGCTTCGACAGGGGATACTACGAGCAGTACTTC. Translating gives CASSFDRGYYEQYF.

The table lists this clonotype with many counts. V gene TRBV6-1 combines with J gene TRBJ2-7; D perhaps matches TRBD1 (5 bases). This CDR3 has 15 amino acids. Trimming shortened V by 4 bases and J by 7 bases, and 20 bases separated the two germline ends. Germline CDR1 reads MNHNS; CDR2 reads SASEGT. The CDR3 region has the DNA TGTGCCAGCAGTGCCCGACAGTTCGGGCCGAGGGAGCAGTACTTC. Translated, it gives CASSARQFGPREQYF.

This clonotype was counted a few times. The V and J genes are TRBV20-1 and TRBJ1-1; D gene uncertain. The CDR3 totals 11 residues. Trimming took 3 bases from V and 8 from J, leaving 10 bases between them. CDR1 is DFQATT, CDR2 SNEGSKA, per germline (reference sequence). The CDR3 sequence: CSARVNKEAFF. CDR3 in DNA: TGCAGTGCTAGGGTCAACAAGGAAGCTTTCTTT.

In its sample, this clonotype was seen many times. This sequence joins TRBV5-1 and TRBJ1-2; no reliable D call. V lost 0 bases and J 1 base, leaving 16 bases between the germline ends. This CDR3 has 17 amino acids. Germline loops: CDR1 SGHRS, CDR2 YFSETQ. Here the CDR3 reads CASSLDGPTLRNYGYTF. The CDR3 nucleotides are TGCGCCAGCAGCTTGGACGGTCCGACTCTTCGTAACTATGGCTACACCTTC.

This clonotype was observed at least ten times. The chain links TRBV7-7 to TRBJ2-2, with D perhaps TRBD1 or TRBD2 (5 bases each). V dropped 5 bases and J dropped 2 bases, with 18 bases sitting between them. The V gene's germline CDR1 is SSHAT and CDR2 FNYEAQ (reference sequence). CDR3 length equals 17 residues. CDR3 sequence (DNA): TGTGCCAGCAGCCATCGAGAGGGGTTTTCCAACACCGGGGAGCTGTTTTTT. This sequence encodes CASSHREGFSNTGELFF.

This rearrangement joins TRBV4-1 to TRBJ1-6; 9 nucleotides line up with TRBD1. J gave up 9 bases and V 4 bases, and 7 bases lay outside the gene matches. CDR1 is MGHRA, CDR2 YSYEKL, per germline. The CDR3 runs 15 residues. The CDR3 nucleotides are TGCGCCAGCAGCCGCGCACAGGGGGCCATTTCACCCCTCCACTTT. It codes for CASSRAQGAISPLHF.

The J gene is TRBJ1-1, the V gene TRBV2; no clear D gene. Germline loops: CDR1 SNHLY, CDR2 FYNNEI. This CDR3 has 14 amino acids. Between the trimmed V and J ends, which lost 2 bases and 0 bases, there was a span of 7 bases. Here the CDR3 DNA reads TGTGCCAGCAGTGAACGCTACATGAACACTGAAGCTTTCTTT. It translates to CASSERYMNTEAFF. The whole variable domain, filled in from reference TRBV2 and TRBJ1-1, reads EPEVTQTPSHQVTQMGQEVILRCVPISNHLYFYWYRQILGQKVEFLVSFYNNEISEKSEIFDDQFSVERPDGSNFTLKIRSTKLEDSAMYFCASSERYMNTEAFFGQGTRLTVV.

This clonotype was found once. This rearrangement joins TRBV4-1 to TRBJ2-1; D assignment may be TRBD1 or TRBD2 (5 bases each). Trimming took 3 bases from V and 12 from J, leaving 18 bases between them. There are 14 residues in the CDR3. Germline-derived CDR1 and CDR2 are MGHRA and YSYEKL. CDR3 loop: CASSHPGLGARQFF. The CDR3 DNA reads as TGCGCCAGCAGCCATCCGGGGCTCGGCGCCAGGCAGTTCTTC.

V is TRBV10-1 and J is TRBJ1-1; TRBD1 matches at 7 bases. Trimming removed 6 bases from V and 4 bases from J; junction bases left unmatched: 5. The CDR3 length is 13 residues. Per germline, CDR1 WNHNN and CDR2 SYGVQD (reference sequence). Here the CDR3 reads CASSRNRGTEAFF. The CDR3 DNA reads as TGCGCCAGCAGCCGAAACAGGGGCACTGAAGCTTTCTTT.

This clonotype was seen at least ten times. The rearrangement links TRBV12-5 to TRBJ2-1; the match to TRBD2 covers 10 bases. Looked up from germline, CDR1 is LGHNT and CDR2 is FRNRAP. With V trimmed by 3 bases and J by 1 base, 0 bases remained unmatched. There are 15 residues in the CDR3. The CDR3 sequence: CASGLAGGSYNEQFF. The CDR3 nucleotides are TGTGCTAGTGGTTTAGCGGGAGGGTCCTACAATGAGCAGTTCTTC.

There are many counts of this clonotype. The CDR3 spells CASRKTGSSYEQYF. The CDR3 DNA follows: TGTGCCAGCAGAAAAACGGGGAGCTCCTACGAGCAGTACTTC. The chain uses TRBV6-5 and TRBJ2-7, with D perhaps TRBD2 (5 bases). Deletions cut 6 bases from V and 0 bases from J, with 12 bases between. Germline CDR1 MNHEY, CDR2 SVGAGI. The CDR3 length is 14 residues.